The clone carrying this TCR beta chain was seen ten or more times. Its cognate antigen is unknown. Germline V gene lookup returns CDR1 SQVTM and CDR2 ANQGSEA. Trimming removed 7 bases at V and 1 base at J, with 18 bases between. The CDR3 is made up of 15 amino acids. This sample is part of a study of molecular identifiers for immune sequencing clone quantification. Making the bulk TCR libraries relied on previously described methods and listed TCR primers. One entry per CDR3 protein, called by TCRdb with MiXCR from the PCR reads. The data contain 45,000 to 65,000 distinct CDR3 sequences, less than 25% of them singletons. The study's findings and limits: Spiked TCR RNA from one Jurkat cell reportedly showed up when mixed among one million naive cells. Barcode-sharing identical TCR molecules could underestimate highly expanded clone sizes. Clones of above 20 RNA copies carried over 99% of effector molecules; in naive cells they carried under 1%.

The V and J genes are TRBV29-1 and TRBJ2-3, with D tentatively TRBD2 (5 bases). The sequenced sample consisted of naive CD8+ T cells from blood, with Jurkat cell RNA spiked in. Subset reported: FACS-sorted CD8+CD4-CCR7+CD45RA+ naive T cells. The source of this sequence is a human donor in good health. Some libraries in this study had Jurkat cell RNA spiked in. The CDR3 loop reads CSGDDGEFGTDTQYF. The CDR3 nucleotides are TGCAGCGGTGATGACGGGGAGTTTGGCACAGATACGCAGTATTTT.